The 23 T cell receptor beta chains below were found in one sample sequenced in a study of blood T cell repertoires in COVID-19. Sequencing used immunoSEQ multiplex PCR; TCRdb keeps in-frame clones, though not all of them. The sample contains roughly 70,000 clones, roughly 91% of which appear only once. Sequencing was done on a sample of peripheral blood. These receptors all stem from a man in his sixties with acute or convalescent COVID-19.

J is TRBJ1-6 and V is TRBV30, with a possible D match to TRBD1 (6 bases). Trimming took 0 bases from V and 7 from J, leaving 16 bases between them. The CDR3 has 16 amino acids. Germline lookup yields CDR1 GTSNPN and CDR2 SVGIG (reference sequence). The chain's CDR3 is CAWSVGGPTINSPLHF. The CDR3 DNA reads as TGTGCCTGGAGTGTAGGGGGACCCACGATCAATTCACCCCTCCACTTT.

As DNA, the CDR3 is TGCGCCAGCAGCCTCAACCCTTGGGGGGGGCTCGAAGAGACCCAGTACTTC. It translates to CASSLNPWGGLEETQYF. The chain carries TRBV5-1 and TRBJ2-5; TRBD2 might be the D (7 bases). The CDR3 is made up of 17 amino acids. Germline CDR1 SGHRS, CDR2 YFSETQ. Trimming pared 4 bases from V and 3 bases from J, leaving 22 bases between.

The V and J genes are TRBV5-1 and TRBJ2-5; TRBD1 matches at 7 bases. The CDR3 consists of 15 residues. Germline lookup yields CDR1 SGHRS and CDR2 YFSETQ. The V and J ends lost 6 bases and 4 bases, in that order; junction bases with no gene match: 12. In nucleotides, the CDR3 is TGCGCCAGCAAAAACAGGGGCGTAGGAGGAGAGACCCAGTACTTC. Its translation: CASKNRGVGGETQYF.

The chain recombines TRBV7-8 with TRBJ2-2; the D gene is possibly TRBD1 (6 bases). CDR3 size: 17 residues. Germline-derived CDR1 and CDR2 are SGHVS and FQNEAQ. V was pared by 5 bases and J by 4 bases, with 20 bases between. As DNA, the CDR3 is TGTGCCAGCAGCCGCAGGGGCCGAGCTCGGGGCACCGGGGAGCTGTTTTTT. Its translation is CASSRRGRARGTGELFF.

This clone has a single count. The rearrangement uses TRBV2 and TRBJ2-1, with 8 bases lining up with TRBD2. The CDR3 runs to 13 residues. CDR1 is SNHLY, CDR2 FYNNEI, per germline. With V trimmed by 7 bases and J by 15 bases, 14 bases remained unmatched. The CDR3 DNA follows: TGTGCCAGCAACCCAGCGGGGGCCCTATCGGGGTTCTTC. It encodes CASNPAGALSGFF.

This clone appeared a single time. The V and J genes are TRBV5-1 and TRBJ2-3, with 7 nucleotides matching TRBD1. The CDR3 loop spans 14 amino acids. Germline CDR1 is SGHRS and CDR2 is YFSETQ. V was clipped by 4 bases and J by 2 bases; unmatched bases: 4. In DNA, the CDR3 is TGCGCCAGCAGCCTGGGACAGAACACAGATACGCAGTATTTT. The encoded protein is CASSLGQNTDTQYF.

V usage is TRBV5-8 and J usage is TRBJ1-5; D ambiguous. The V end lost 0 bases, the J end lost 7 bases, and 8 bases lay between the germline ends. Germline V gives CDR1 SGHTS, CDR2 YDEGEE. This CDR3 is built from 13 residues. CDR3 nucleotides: TGTGCCAGCAGCTTGGCCGGGGAACAGCCCCAGCATTTT. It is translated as CASSLAGEQPQHF.

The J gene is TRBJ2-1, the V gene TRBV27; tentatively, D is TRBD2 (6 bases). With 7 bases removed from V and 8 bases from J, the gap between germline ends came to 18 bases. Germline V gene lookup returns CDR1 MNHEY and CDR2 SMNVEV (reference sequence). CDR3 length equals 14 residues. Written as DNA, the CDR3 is TGTGCCAGCACGGTCGGAGGGGTTGGCGATGAGCAGTTCTTC. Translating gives CASTVGGVGDEQFF.

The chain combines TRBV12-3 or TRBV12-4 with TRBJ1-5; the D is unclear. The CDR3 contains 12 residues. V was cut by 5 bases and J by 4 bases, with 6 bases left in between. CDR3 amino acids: CASSAGNQPQHF. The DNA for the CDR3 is TGTGCCAGCAGTGCGGGGAATCAGCCCCAGCATTTT.

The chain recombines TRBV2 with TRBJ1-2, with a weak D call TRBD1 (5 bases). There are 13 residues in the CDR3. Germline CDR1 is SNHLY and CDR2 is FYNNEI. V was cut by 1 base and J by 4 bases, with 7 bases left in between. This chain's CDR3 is CASSEGQGYGYTF. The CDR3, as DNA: TGTGCCAGCAGTGAAGGCCAGGGCTATGGCTACACCTTC.

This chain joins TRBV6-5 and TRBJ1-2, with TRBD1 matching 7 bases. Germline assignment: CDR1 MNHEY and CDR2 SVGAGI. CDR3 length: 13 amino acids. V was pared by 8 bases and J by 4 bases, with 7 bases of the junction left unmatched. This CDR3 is CASSAGGGYGYTF. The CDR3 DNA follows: TGTGCCAGCTCTGCAGGGGGAGGCTATGGCTACACCTTC.

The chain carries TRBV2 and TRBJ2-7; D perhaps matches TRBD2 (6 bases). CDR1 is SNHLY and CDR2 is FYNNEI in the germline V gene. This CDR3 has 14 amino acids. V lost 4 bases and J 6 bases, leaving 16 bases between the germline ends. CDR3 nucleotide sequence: TGTGCCAGCAGTGCCCTGGACTACACCCTCGAGCAGTACTTC. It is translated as CASSALDYTLEQYF. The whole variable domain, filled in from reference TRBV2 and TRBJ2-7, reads EPEVTQTPSHQVTQMGQEVILRCVPISNHLYFYWYRQILGQKVEFLVSFYNNEISEKSEIFDDQFSVERPDGSNFTLKIRSTKLEDSAMYFCASSALDYTLEQYFGPGTRLTVT.

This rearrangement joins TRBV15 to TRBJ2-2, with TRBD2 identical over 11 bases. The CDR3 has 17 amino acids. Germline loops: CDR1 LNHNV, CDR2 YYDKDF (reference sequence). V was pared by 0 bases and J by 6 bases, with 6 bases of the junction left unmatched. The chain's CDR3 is CATSRDRLAGGAGELFF. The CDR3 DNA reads TGTGCCACCAGCAGAGATCGGCTAGCGGGGGGTGCCGGGGAGCTGTTTTTT.

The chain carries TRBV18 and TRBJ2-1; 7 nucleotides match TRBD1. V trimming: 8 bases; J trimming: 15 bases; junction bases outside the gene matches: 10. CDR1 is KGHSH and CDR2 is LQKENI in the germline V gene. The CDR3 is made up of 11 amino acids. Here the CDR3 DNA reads TGTGCCAGCAACGAGGGGACAGAGGTGTTCTTC. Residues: CASNEGTEVFF.

CDR3 sequence reads: CAWSDLNPGGRTDTQYF. The CDR3, as DNA: TGTGCCTGGAGTGACCTTAATCCAGGGGGCAGGACAGATACGCAGTATTTT. The rearrangement joins TRBV30 to TRBJ2-3; TRBD1 agrees at 8 bases. J gave up 3 bases and V 1 base, and 12 bases lay outside the gene matches. The CDR3 runs to 17 residues. Germline loops: CDR1 GTSNPN, CDR2 SVGIG (reference sequence).

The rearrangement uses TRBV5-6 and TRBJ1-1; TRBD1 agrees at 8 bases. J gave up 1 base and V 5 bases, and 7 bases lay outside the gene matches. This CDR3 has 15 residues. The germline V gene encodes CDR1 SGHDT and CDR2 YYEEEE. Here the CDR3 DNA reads TGTGCCAGCAGTGAACAGGGGGTTAGGAACACTGAAGCTTTCTTT. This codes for CASSEQGVRNTEAFF.

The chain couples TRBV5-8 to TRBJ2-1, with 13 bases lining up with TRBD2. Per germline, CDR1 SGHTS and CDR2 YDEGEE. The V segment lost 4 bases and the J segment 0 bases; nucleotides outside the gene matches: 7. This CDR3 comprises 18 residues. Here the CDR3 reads CASSLRGLAGASYNEQFF. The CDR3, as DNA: TGTGCCAGCAGCCTTCGAGGACTAGCGGGGGCCTCCTACAATGAGCAGTTCTTC.

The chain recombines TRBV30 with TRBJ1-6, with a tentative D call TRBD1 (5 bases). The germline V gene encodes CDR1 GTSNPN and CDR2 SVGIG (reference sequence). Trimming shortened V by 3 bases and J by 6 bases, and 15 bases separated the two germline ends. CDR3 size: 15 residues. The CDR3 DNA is TGTGCCTGGAGGATACCAGACAGACTTAATTCACCCCTCCACTTT. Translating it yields CAWRIPDRLNSPLHF.

CDR3 in DNA: TGTGCCACCAGCAGAGACCGGGACAGTGAAGCTTTCTTT. Its translation: CATSRDRDSEAFF. This chain joins TRBV15 and TRBJ1-1; 7 bases line up with TRBD1. The CDR3 spans 13 residues. The germline CDR1 and CDR2 sequences are LNHNV and YYDKDF (reference sequence). The V segment lost 0 bases and the J segment 7 bases; nucleotides outside the gene matches: 2.

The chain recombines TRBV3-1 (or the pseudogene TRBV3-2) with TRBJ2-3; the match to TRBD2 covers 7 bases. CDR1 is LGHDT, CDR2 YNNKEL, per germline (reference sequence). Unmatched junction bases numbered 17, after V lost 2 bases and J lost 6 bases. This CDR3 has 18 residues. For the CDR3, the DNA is TGTGCCAGCAGCCAAAGAATCCTTAAGCGGGGAGGGGTGGATACGCAGTATTTT. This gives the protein CASSQRILKRGGVDTQYF.

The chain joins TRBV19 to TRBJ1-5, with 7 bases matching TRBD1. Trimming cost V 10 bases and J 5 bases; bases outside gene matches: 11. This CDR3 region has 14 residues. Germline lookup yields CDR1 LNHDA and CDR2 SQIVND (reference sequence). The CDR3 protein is CATNRDSRDQPQHF. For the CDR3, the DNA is TGTGCCACTAACCGGGACAGTAGGGATCAGCCCCAGCATTTT.

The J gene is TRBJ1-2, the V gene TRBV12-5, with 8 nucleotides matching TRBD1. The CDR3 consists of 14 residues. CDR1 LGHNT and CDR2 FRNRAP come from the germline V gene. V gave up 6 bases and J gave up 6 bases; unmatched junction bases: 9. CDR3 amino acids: CASGPDRVLNGYTF. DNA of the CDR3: TGTGCTAGTGGCCCGGACAGGGTGTTGAATGGCTACACCTTC.

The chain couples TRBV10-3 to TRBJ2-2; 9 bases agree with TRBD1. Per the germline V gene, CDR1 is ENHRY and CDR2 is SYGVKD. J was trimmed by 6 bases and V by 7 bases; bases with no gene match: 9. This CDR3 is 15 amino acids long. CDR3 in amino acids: CAITGTGNWSGELFF. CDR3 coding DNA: TGTGCCATCACCGGGACAGGGAATTGGTCCGGGGAGCTGTTTTTT.